These T cell receptor beta chains were read from a single sample in a study of blood T cell repertoires in COVID-19. Using immunoSEQ multiplex PCR, the repertoire was profiled, and TCRdb retains in-frame clones only, with some absent. Of under 300,000 clones listed, around 83% are singletons. The specimen sequenced was peripheral blood. The source is a man aged 30-40 years who had recovered from COVID-19. Both conserved end residues are part of each CDR3. A D gene is named only where the DNA matches it firmly. Size tells how often a clone was seen (once, few, many) or the class of an expanded clone, and some rows leave it out.

V,D,J,size,length,DNA,CDR3
TRBV12-3/TRBV12-4,TRBD2,TRBJ2-1,NA,12,TGTGCCAGCAGTCAAACTAGCGGAGAGCAGTTCTTC,CASSQTSGEQFF
TRBV3-1/TRBV3-2,NA,TRBJ1-6,once,13,TGTGCCAGCAGCACCCGACAGGATTCACCCCTCCACTTT,CASSTRQDSPLHF
TRBV6-5,TRBD2,TRBJ2-3,NA,15,TGTGCCACTCAACCTAGCGGGGGGGCCCCAGATACGCAGTATTTT,CATQPSGGAPDTQYF
TRBV6-5,TRBD1,TRBJ1-2,NA,13,TGTGCCAGCAGTAGGGACAGGAACTATGGCTACACCTTC,CASSRDRNYGYTF
TRBV3-1/TRBV3-2,TRBD2,TRBJ2-3,NA,17,TGTGCCAGCAGCCATTCCACCGGGACTAGGGGCACAGATACGCAGTATTTT,CASSHSTGTRGTDTQYF
TRBV6-5,TRBD1,TRBJ1-5,NA,14,TGTGCCAGCAGCGACGGGACAGGGAATCAGCCCCAGCATTTT,CASSDGTGNQPQHF
TRBV10-1,NA,TRBJ2-2,NA,13,TGCGCCGGGGGCCCGGAAAGGGACGGGGAGCTGTTTTTT,CAGGPERDGELFF
TRBV19,NA,TRBJ1-1,once,12,TGTGCCAGTAGACTTCAGAACACTGAAGCTTTCTTT,CASRLQNTEAFF
TRBV28,NA,TRBJ1-2,NA,15,TGTGCCAGCAGTTTAGGGCGAGGGATTAGCTATGGCTACACCTTC,CASSLGRGISYGYTF
TRBV5-1,NA,TRBJ2-5,NA,14,TGCGCCAGCAGCTTCCCGCGGCCCGGAGAGACCCAGTACTTC,CASSFPRPGETQYF
TRBV5-1,TRBD1,TRBJ2-5,once,15,TGCGCCAGCAGCCCGGGGGGACAGGGAGTAGAGACCCAGTACTTC,CASSPGGQGVETQYF
TRBV28,NA,TRBJ1-2,NA,13,TGTGCCATCCTGTCAGACAGGTCCTATGGCTACACCTTC,CAILSDRSYGYTF
TRBV6-1,TRBD1,TRBJ1-1,NA,18,TGTGCCAGCAGTGAAGGTGGCACAGGGGGCAATCAATTTGCTGAAGCTTTCTTT,CASSEGGTGGNQFAEAFF
TRBV10-2,NA,TRBJ2-1,NA,15,TGCGCCAGCAGTGAGACAGGCGGCTCCTACAATGAGCAGTTCTTC,CASSETGGSYNEQFF
TRBV27,NA,TRBJ2-1,NA,16,TGTGCCAGCAGTTTATCTCGGCAGGGTTTTTACAATGAGCAGTTCTTC,CASSLSRQGFYNEQFF
TRBV18,NA,TRBJ2-5,NA,14,TGTGCCAGCTCACCTTGGGACACAGAAGAGACCCAGTACTTC,CASSPWDTEETQYF
TRBV7-9,NA,TRBJ1-1,NA,15,TGTGCCAGCAGCTTTAAGACTGTGATGAACACTGAAGCTTTCTTT,CASSFKTVMNTEAFF
TRBV11-2,NA,TRBJ2-4,NA,14,TGTGCCAGCAGCGCGGACTTATCCAAAAACATTCAGTACTTC,CASSADLSKNIQYF
TRBV2,TRBD2,TRBJ2-1,NA,14,TGTGCCAGCAGTGAACTAGCGGGGGTCTATGAGCAGTTCTTC,CASSELAGVYEQFF
TRBV7-8,TRBD2,TRBJ2-1,NA,16,TGTGCCAGCAGCTTAGCCGGGGGGAACTCCTACAATGAGCAGTTCTTC,CASSLAGGNSYNEQFF
TRBV4-1,TRBD1,TRBJ1-1,NA,15,TGCGCCAGCAGCCAAGACAGGGGGCAATGGACTGAAGCTTTCTTT,CASSQDRGQWTEAFF
TRBV14,TRBD1,TRBJ2-5,NA,16,TGTGCCAGCAGCCAAGTTACCTCGACAGGGTTGCGGACCCAGTACTTC,CASSQVTSTGLRTQYF
TRBV14,TRBD1,TRBJ2-7,NA,13,TGTGCCAGCAGAACGACAGGGGCCTACGAGCAGTACTTC,CASRTTGAYEQYF
TRBV28,NA,TRBJ2-5,NA,16,TGTGCCAGCAGTTTAGATTCTACGGACACTCAAGAGACCCAGTACTTC,CASSLDSTDTQETQYF
TRBV2,TRBD1,TRBJ1-3,few,15,TGTGCCAGCAGCCCCCTGACAGGGACGGGAAACACCATATATTTT,CASSPLTGTGNTIYF
TRBV10-2,NA,TRBJ2-1,NA,12,TGCGCCAGCAGTGAGTCCAAAGAGGCGCAGTTCTTC,CASSESKEAQFF